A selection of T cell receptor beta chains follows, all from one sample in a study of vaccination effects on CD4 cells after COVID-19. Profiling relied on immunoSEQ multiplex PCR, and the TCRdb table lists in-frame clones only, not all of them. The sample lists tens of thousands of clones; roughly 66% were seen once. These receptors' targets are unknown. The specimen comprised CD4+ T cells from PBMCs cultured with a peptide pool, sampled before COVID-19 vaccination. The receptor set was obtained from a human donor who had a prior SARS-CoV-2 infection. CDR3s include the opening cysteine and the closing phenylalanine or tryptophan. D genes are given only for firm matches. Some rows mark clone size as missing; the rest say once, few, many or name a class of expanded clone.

CDR3 DNA: TGTGCCAGCAGTGCTGGGCGGCAGGAGGCGGACGAGCAGTACTTC
CDR3 protein: CASSAGRQEADEQYF
D gene: NA
V gene: TRBV2
J gene: TRBJ2-7
clone size: NA

CDR3 DNA: TGTGCCAGCAGTGAGCGATGGAGGGATGGCAATCAGCCCCAGCATTTT
CDR3 protein: CASSERWRDGNQPQHF
D gene: NA
V gene: TRBV6-1
J gene: TRBJ1-5
clone size: NA

CDR3 DNA: TGTGCCACCAGCAGAGGGACTAGCGGTCAAGAGACCCAGTACTTC
CDR3 protein: CATSRGTSGQETQYF
D gene: TRBD2
V gene: TRBV15
J gene: TRBJ2-5
clone size: NA

CDR3 DNA: TGTGCCAGCAGTTCGGGACTAGCGGGGGTAAAGTTCTTC
CDR3 protein: CASSSGLAGVKFF
D gene: TRBD2
V gene: TRBV12-3/TRBV12-4
J gene: TRBJ2-1
clone size: NA

CDR3 DNA: TGTGCCAGCAGCCAAGATCTTAGACAGGGGGGCACTGAAGCTTTCTTT
CDR3 protein: CASSQDLRQGGTEAFF
D gene: TRBD1
V gene: TRBV4-2
J gene: TRBJ1-1
clone size: NA

CDR3 DNA: TGTGCCAGCAGCTTGCGCGGGATGGGAGCTTTCTTT
CDR3 protein: CASSLRGMGAFF
D gene: NA
V gene: TRBV5-6
J gene: TRBJ1-1
clone size: NA

CDR3 DNA: TGTGCCAGCAACCAAGCGGGAAGCACAGATACGCAGTATTTT
CDR3 protein: CASNQAGSTDTQYF
D gene: TRBD2
V gene: TRBV7-9
J gene: TRBJ2-3
clone size: NA

CDR3 DNA: TGCAGCGGACAGAACACTGAAGCTTTCTTT
CDR3 protein: CSGQNTEAFF
D gene: NA
V gene: TRBV29-1
J gene: TRBJ1-1
clone size: NA

CDR3 DNA: TGTGCCAGCAGCTTAGGACAGGGGAGAGGACCAGGAAATGAGCAGTTCTTC
CDR3 protein: CASSLGQGRGPGNEQFF
D gene: TRBD1
V gene: TRBV7-9
J gene: TRBJ2-1
clone size: NA

CDR3 DNA: TGTGCCAGCAGTCCAGCGGGCGGATGGGAGACCCAGTACTTC
CDR3 protein: CASSPAGGWETQYF
D gene: NA
V gene: TRBV27
J gene: TRBJ2-5
clone size: NA

CDR3 DNA: TGTGCCAGCAGTCTCCAGGGGTTTAGCAATCAGCCCCAGCATTTT
CDR3 protein: CASSLQGFSNQPQHF
D gene: NA
V gene: TRBV6-5
J gene: TRBJ1-5
clone size: NA

CDR3 DNA: TGTGCCAGCAGCTTAACGGCCAAAAACATTCAGTACTTC
CDR3 protein: CASSLTAKNIQYF
D gene: NA
V gene: TRBV7-3
J gene: TRBJ2-4
clone size: NA

CDR3 DNA: TGTGCCAGCAGCCAGGCACTTCAAGTTGCCCAGTACTTC
CDR3 protein: CASSQALQVAQYF
D gene: NA
V gene: TRBV14
J gene: TRBJ2-5
clone size: NA

CDR3 DNA: TGTGCCAGCTCACCACTGGGGCAAGACCTACCTTCCTCTGGAAACACCATATATTTT
CDR3 protein: CASSPLGQDLPSSGNTIYF
D gene: NA
V gene: TRBV18
J gene: TRBJ1-3
clone size: once

CDR3 DNA: TGTGCCAGCAGCGGAGCCGGGACTTCTACAGATACGCAGTATTTT
CDR3 protein: CASSGAGTSTDTQYF
D gene: NA
V gene: TRBV11-3
J gene: TRBJ2-3
clone size: NA

CDR3 DNA: TGTGCCAGCAGCTTAGATTTGGTGGACAGTTACAGGAATGAGCAGTTCTTC
CDR3 protein: CASSLDLVDSYRNEQFF
D gene: NA
V gene: TRBV11-3
J gene: TRBJ2-1
clone size: NA

CDR3 DNA: TGCAGTGCTAGTTCTTGGGGTAATCAGCCCCAGCATTTT
CDR3 protein: CSASSWGNQPQHF
D gene: NA
V gene: TRBV20-1
J gene: TRBJ1-5
clone size: NA

CDR3 DNA: TGTGCCAGCAGCATTAGGGTGGGCAAAAACATTCAGTACTTC
CDR3 protein: CASSIRVGKNIQYF
D gene: NA
V gene: TRBV2
J gene: TRBJ2-4
clone size: NA

CDR3 DNA: TGTGCCAGCAGCTTGGAGGTCGGATCGGATACGCAGTATTTT
CDR3 protein: CASSLEVGSDTQYF
D gene: NA
V gene: TRBV5-4
J gene: TRBJ2-3
clone size: few

CDR3 DNA: TGTGCCAGCGGCCTCACCGAGGGGAGAAGCTCCTACAATGAGCAGTTCTTC
CDR3 protein: CASGLTEGRSSYNEQFF
D gene: NA
V gene: TRBV2
J gene: TRBJ2-1
clone size: NA

CDR3 DNA: TGTGCCAGCAGCTTATCAATGGAGAGGGCTCGGTTCTTC
CDR3 protein: CASSLSMERARFF
D gene: NA
V gene: TRBV7-2
J gene: TRBJ2-1
clone size: NA